The 19 T cell receptor beta chains below were found in one sample sequenced in a study of intratumoral heterogeneity in liver cancer. Only in-frame clones appear in the TCRdb table, and some are missing; sequencing was by immunoSEQ multiplex PCR. Altogether roughly 6,000 clones are present, around two thirds being singletons, with the ten largest covering about a fifth. Sequencing was performed on tumor-adjacent normal tissue, taken before any cancer treatment. These receptors came from a man between 70 and 80 years old with hepatocellular carcinoma.

The chain carries TRBV5-1 and TRBJ1-2, with TRBD1 as a possible D gene (5 bases). V was pared by 0 bases and J by 4 bases, with 10 bases between. The CDR3 has 14 amino acids. CDR1 and CDR2 (germline): SGHRS, YFSETQ. Here the CDR3 DNA reads TGCGCCAGCAGCTTGGGACAGACGTCCTATGGCTACACCTTC. Translation: CASSLGQTSYGYTF.

This clone turned up a few times. V gene TRBV7-9 combines with J gene TRBJ2-7, with D unresolved. The germline V gene has CDR1 SEHNR and CDR2 FQNEAQ (reference sequence). The V gene lost 5 bases and the J gene lost 3 bases, with 11 bases spanning the gap. The length of the CDR3 is 13 residues. The DNA of the CDR3 is TGTGCCAGCAGCGAACACGGTGACTACGAGCAGTACGTC. It encodes CASSEHGDYEQYV.

The chain links TRBV7-8 to TRBJ1-4; D gene ambiguous. Trimming cost V 3 bases and J 7 bases, with 9 bases left between them. Germline V CDR1 and CDR2: SGHVS, FQNEAQ. This CDR3 has 13 residues. The CDR3 loop reads CASSLGGFEKLFF. The CDR3 nucleotides are TGTGCCAGCAGCTTGGGAGGTTTTGAAAAACTGTTTTTT.

This clone counts as medium-sized (0.01 to 0.1%). The chain combines TRBV27 with TRBJ2-7; 9 nucleotides match TRBD1. This CDR3 region has 14 residues. The J segment lost 8 bases and the V segment lost 5 bases, leaving 10 bases of the junction unmatched. Germline V CDR1 and CDR2: MNHEY, SMNVEV (reference sequence). The CDR3 DNA is TGTGCCAGCAGTGGGGGACAGGGTAGACATCAGCAGTACTTC. It translates to CASSGGQGRHQQYF.

The chain couples TRBV30 to TRBJ2-7; D uncertain. Trimming pared 4 bases from V and 3 bases from J, leaving 13 bases between. The CDR3 runs to 13 residues. Germline loops: CDR1 GTSNPN, CDR2 SVGIG (reference sequence). The CDR3 here is CAWTSGSVYEQYF. Written as DNA, the CDR3 is TGTGCCTGGACTTCGGGCAGCGTCTACGAGCAGTACTTC.

This clone was picked up a small number of times. The J gene is TRBJ2-3, the V gene TRBV9, with D possibly being TRBD2 (6 bases). V lost 6 bases to trimming and J lost 0 bases, with 14 bases between them. CDR3 length: 15 amino acids. The germline gives CDR1 SGDLS, CDR2 YYNGEE. In nucleotides, the CDR3 is TGTGCCAGCATCCCGGGACTCTACAGCACAGATACGCAGTATTTT. As protein: CASIPGLYSTDTQYF.

The count of this clone is one. The gene calls are TRBV5-1 and TRBJ2-2; D gene ambiguous. The ends were cut back, 7 bases at V and 0 bases at J, with 13 bases in the middle. Germline CDR1 and CDR2: SGHRS and YFSETQ. The CDR3 spans 15 residues. CDR3 nucleotides: TGCGCCAGCCTCGAGTCCCCATCGAACACCGGGGAGCTGTTTTTT. Translation gives CASLESPSNTGELFF.

The chain recombines TRBV6-5 with TRBJ1-2; TRBD1 is a possible D gene (6 bases). Germline V lookup: CDR1 MNHEY, CDR2 SVGAGI. This CDR3 is 14 amino acids long. Trimming shortened V by 5 bases and J by 4 bases, and 14 bases separated the two germline ends. In nucleotides, the CDR3 is TGTGCCAGCAGTACGGGGGGCTGGGCCTATGGCTACACCTTC. This codes for CASSTGGWAYGYTF.

The chain recombines TRBV5-6 with TRBJ2-2; the D is unclear. The V gene lost 1 base and the J gene lost 5 bases, with 6 bases spanning the gap. The germline V gene has CDR1 SGHDT and CDR2 YYEEEE. This CDR3 comprises 13 residues. This chain's CDR3 is CASSLIGTGELFF. CDR3 in DNA: TGTGCCAGCAGCTTGATCGGAACCGGGGAGCTGTTTTTT.

The J gene is TRBJ2-7, the V gene TRBV3-1 (or the pseudogene TRBV3-2), with 7 bases that match TRBD2. Germline CDR1 and CDR2: LGHDT and YNNKEL (reference sequence). This CDR3 is built from 15 residues. The V segment lost 2 bases and the J segment 6 bases; nucleotides outside the gene matches: 10. CDR3 DNA sequence: TGTGCCAGCAGCCAATGGGGGGAGGGGTTGGGCGAGCAGTACTTC. As protein: CASSQWGEGLGEQYF.

V gene TRBV7-8 combines with J gene TRBJ2-5, with D possibly called TRBD1 or TRBD2 (6 bases each). The CDR3 sequence is 15 residues long. Germline V CDR1 and CDR2: SGHVS, FQNEAQ. V was shortened by 2 bases and J by 2 bases, with 12 bases between the two germline ends. CDR3 DNA sequence: TGTGCCAGCAGCTTAAAGGGGGGTTTACAAGAGACCCAGTACTTC. Its translation is CASSLKGGLQETQYF.

This chain connects TRBV11-1 to TRBJ2-5; no clear D. CDR1 and CDR2 from the germline V gene are SGHAT and FQDESV (reference sequence). Trimming took off 1 base at V and 5 bases at J, with 11 bases between the two ends. The CDR3 is 14 residues long. CDR3 sequence reads: CASSLGLSPETQYF. The CDR3, as DNA: TGTGCCAGCAGCTTAGGGCTGAGTCCGGAGACCCAGTACTTC.

This clone was recorded a few times. The chain employs TRBV18 and TRBJ2-3; D may correspond to TRBD1 or TRBD2 (5 bases each). Germline-derived CDR1 and CDR2 are KGHSH and LQKENI. This CDR3 spans 13 amino acids. Trimming cost V 8 bases and J 0 bases, with 9 bases left between them. The CDR3 coding sequence is TGTGCCAGCGAACGGGACAGCACAGATACGCAGTATTTT. Protein: CASERDSTDTQYF.

Note on this clone: Likely a read error: the CDR3 ends without its conserved phenylalanine or tryptophan. The DNA is left out, because the CDR3 cannot be placed on it with certainty; the CDR3 is given as TCRdb lists it. The genes are TRBV24-1 and TRBJ2-7; the table's D call of TRBD2 was not tested on the DNA. Germline-derived CDR1 and CDR2 are KGHDR and SFDVKD. The CDR3 is 9 residues long, counting both termini. CDR3 residues: CATGGTPFP.

The chain has TRBV29-1 and TRBJ2-3; D might be TRBD1 (5 bases). Trimming removed 4 bases at V and 4 bases at J, with 15 bases between. CDR1 SQVTM and CDR2 ANQGSEA come from the germline V gene. The CDR3 sequence is 14 residues long. CDR3 nucleotide sequence: TGCAGCGTTGGAGCGCAGGGCGAGGCAGATACGCAGTATTTT. Amino acids: CSVGAQGEADTQYF.

The chain recombines TRBV3-1 (or the pseudogene TRBV3-2) with TRBJ1-2; TRBD1 is a possible D gene (5 bases). The CDR3 consists of 13 residues. Per the germline V gene, CDR1 is LGHDT and CDR2 is YNNKEL (reference sequence). The V end lost 0 bases, the J end lost 4 bases, and 6 bases lay between the germline ends. DNA of the CDR3: TGTGCCAGCAGCCAAGAAGACAGCTATGGCTACACCTTC. It yields the protein CASSQEDSYGYTF.

The chain carries TRBV10-3 and TRBJ1-5; TRBD1 matches 9 bases. The CDR3 contains 17 residues. J gave up 6 bases and V 4 bases, and 13 bases lay outside the gene matches. Looked up from germline, CDR1 is ENHRY and CDR2 is SYGVKD. CDR3: CAISATGGNSGGQPQHF. The DNA of the CDR3 is TGTGCCATCAGTGCCACAGGGGGCAATTCGGGAGGTCAGCCCCAGCATTTT.

The chain carries TRBV7-8 and TRBJ2-7; 9 bases agree with TRBD2. V shed 4 bases and J 4 bases; nucleotides not matched to a gene: 11. This CDR3 spans 16 amino acids. Germline CDR1 SGHVS, CDR2 FQNEAQ. As DNA, the CDR3 is TGTGCCAGCAGCTGGCTTGGGGCTAGCGGGGATTACGAGCAGTACTTC. Translating gives CASSWLGASGDYEQYF.

This clone showed up just once. This sequence joins TRBV7-9 and TRBJ1-5; D is perhaps TRBD1 (6 bases). The germline V gene has CDR1 SEHNR and CDR2 FQNEAQ (reference sequence). This CDR3 has 14 residues. Deletions cut 5 bases from V and 6 bases from J, with 14 bases between. CDR3 coding DNA: TGTGCCAGCAGCCCAACAGGGATGGGTCAGCCCCAGCATTTT. Translating it yields CASSPTGMGQPQHF. Using reference TRBV7-9 and TRBJ1-5 for the parts outside the CDR3, the full variable domain is DTGVSQNPRHKITKRGQNVTFRCDPISEHNRLYWYRQTLGQGPEFLTYFQNEAQLEKSRLLSDRFSAERPKGSFSTLEIQRTEQGDSAMYLCASSPTGMGQPQHFGDGTRLSIL.